This TCR beta chain was identified in a study of OX40 agonist ivuxolimab in advanced cancers. Turning to the study itself: Head and neck, renal cell, melanoma or hepatocellular carcinoma were the cancers that dose-escalation patients had. General study results and limits: The authors also found low normalized T-cell clonal expansion in some nonresponders.

Sequencing used immunoSEQ multiplex PCR; TCRdb keeps in-frame clones, though not all of them. The sample includes tens of thousands of clones, about 91% of them seen just once. People who had autoimmune disease history or systemic immunosuppression were excluded. Collection of blood occurred at baseline, at cycle 4 day 1, and at cycle 7 day 1. Comments on this clone: Its antigen is not identified.

Trimming pared 6 bases from V and 12 bases from J, leaving 20 bases between. Germline V CDR1 and CDR2: MNHEY, SMNVEV (reference sequence). The CDR3 consists of 14 residues. V usage is TRBV27 and J usage is TRBJ1-4, with a possible D match to TRBD1 (6 bases). This receptor was identified in an adult with an advanced solid tumor such as melanoma, head and neck, liver or kidney cancer. Sequenced here: CD4+ or CD8+ T cells sorted from blood, sampled in a trial of the OX40 agonist ivuxolimab. Here the CDR3 DNA reads TGTGCCAGCAGCGGGGGGGGCGGGAACGGGCAACTGTTTTTT. Its protein is CASSGGGGNGQLFF.